The entry that follows covers one T cell receptor beta chain sequence. The antigen this receptor binds is unknown. Base qualities were left out, and no much larger clone turns up one base away. These data belong to a study of blood T cell repertoires in COVID-19 (dated by TCRdb to 2018 to 2020). The study in broad terms: Collaborator samples came from the United States, Italy and Spain and covered acute and convalescent phases of COVID-19. The repertoires were released in a freely available public database meant as a resource for research on the immune response to SARS-CoV-2. Samples were obtained from the ongoing ImmuneRACE study (first 160 participants) and from 1,254 subjects provided by 6 global collaborators. Sample metadata almost always included a de-identified subject ID, COVID-19 status, age in years and sex. Where available, HLA class I and class II types were taken from metadata supplied by the sample provider and were not determined by assay-based typing. The material from the prospective study consisted of cDNA or gDNA derived from T cells, B-cell-depleted T cells, or PBMCs. The dataset comprised deeply sampled blood TCRbeta repertoires from subjects exposed to, actively infected with, or recovered from COVID-19.

What the work shows at the level of the full study, not this receptor alone: How much clinical and demographic metadata was included differed by source and by participant, and the metadata was provided uncurated.

Each collaborating institution followed its own protocols to collect whole blood in K2EDTA tubes. For TCRbeta analysis, collaborators shipped samples in one of three forms: frozen whole blood, isolated PBMCs, or DNA extracted from either of those sample types. TCRbeta CDR3 regions were amplified from genomic DNA using the immunoSEQ Assay, a bias-controlled multiplex PCR. The authors processed their data as follows. The number of nucleated cells in each sample was estimated from the amplification of reference gene primers within the assay. To quantify the absolute abundance of each unique TCRbeta CDR3 rearrangement, sequence reads were collapsed and filtered. For each sample, productive Simpson clonality was calculated as the square root of Simpson's diversity index across productive rearrangements. The clones in this table, taken by TCRdb from immuneACCESS, are in-frame only. Not every clone is retained; where verified, under half of the shortfall comes from an unresolved V gene, and the cause of the rest is unknown. V and J calls and clone size follow that table, whereas D and trimming were derived from the DNA. A total of under 50,000 clones appear in this sample, roughly 90% of them only once. The biggest ten clones account for 7% to 9% of the sample.

From the cysteine through the phenylalanine, the CDR3 covers 14 amino acids. The CDR3 DNA has 42 bases and is translated from base 1. The germline ends are 11 bases apart after V is trimmed by 5 bases and J by 5 bases. The CDR1 and CDR2 encoded by the germline V gene are SGDLS and YYNGEE. The sequencing input was peripheral blood. The sequence derives from a human donor in a cohort sampled during active COVID-19. The chain is encoded by TRBV9 joined to TRBJ1-6; the best D guess is TRBD1, with 5 bases matching. The DNA sequence follows: TGTGCCAGCAGTGCGGGGGGAGATAATTCACCCCTCCACTTT. Translated, this gives CASSAGGDNSPLHF.